The source of this T cell receptor beta chain is a study of cytomegalovirus exposure and HLA in healthy donors (dated by TCRdb to about 2017). For the study in its entirety: According to an earlier analysis of a few hundred of the donors, some 180 million T cells yielded 90 million to 130 million unique TCR beta sequences and about 280 Gb of sequence data. An early release covering roughly 640 HLA-typed donors comprised about 290 gigabases of sequencing data and around 80 million unique TCR sequences. Among the roughly 380 genotyped donors, around 79% belonged to the genetic ancestry cluster associated with self-reported Caucasian donors. The study aimed to test whether signatures of past pathogen exposure could be identified by cataloging public T cell receptors. The study profiled the T cell repertoires of hundreds of subjects by immunosequencing and related them to cytomegalovirus serostatus. Besides the first cohort of 666 subjects, a separate validation cohort made up of roughly 120 different subjects was used. To predict cytomegalovirus infection status, the study combined high-throughput TCR immunosequencing, statistical association of individual TCRs with disease status, and machine learning. A later analysis re-analyzed previously published TCR beta repertoires from about 600 donors and added high-resolution HLA genotyping to study TCR occurrence patterns. Rather than drawing on any new phenotypic data, the later analysis identified candidate immune exposures from TCR beta sequences and the way those sequences occurred across donors. In an earlier analysis of 587 of the donors, high-throughput TCR beta sequencing was used to judge whether each TCR beta V gene segment behaved as functional or pseudogenic. Donor age, sex, ethnicity and CMV serostatus were compiled alongside the repertoire data. Genome-wide SNP genotypes for about three fifths of the roughly 700 donors were used in a later genetic analysis, which treated that subset as a discovery cohort. All discovery cohort repertoires had been generated on a single sequencing platform. HLA typing included class I and class II loci at four-digit resolution. The number of typed donors differed by locus: about 629-630 for A, B, C, DRB1 and DQB1; 500 to 550 for DQA1; over 600 for DPA1; and approximately 450 for DPB1. Roughly five DR-DQ haplotypes were handled as single units for association and clustering, since linkage in the cohort was strong. Across 300 to 400 genotyped donors of the cohort, an average of about 240,000 unique TCR beta nucleotide sequences per donor were sequenced, and 15% to 20% of those sequences were non-productive.

As concerns this clone: Its antigen is still unknown. No base-level quality is on record; no much larger clone is a single base apart.

The full study reports these points: In a later analysis, the rate of TCR association differed among HLA loci, with DRB1 alleles having the most associated TCRs and HLA-C alleles having the fewest. In the study, some 160 TCR beta chains were listed as associated with cytomegalovirus. A later analysis found that HLA-associated TCR beta chains were more clonally expanded and had lower generation probabilities than equally common non-associated chains. Linkage disequilibrium might explain the correlated functional status among segregating V segments, but an unknown experimental factor could not be ruled out. In an earlier analysis of some 540 of the donors, most TCR beta V segments appeared in productive rearrangements about 90% or about 30% of the time, broadly matching IMGT annotations. Because counts were too low, more than 15 rarely observed V segments, including chromosome 9 orphons, were left out of the earlier analysis of over 550 of the donors. When HLA alleles, especially DR and DQ, strongly co-occurred, TCR associations were difficult to assign to individual alleles. Sequencing depth was assumed to be roughly uniform across donors in the presence/absence analyses, though that assumption may not hold. Compared with the roughly 700-donor mean, donors in an Asian-associated ancestry cluster had fewer N-insertions in productive TCRs, according to a later genetic analysis. A cluster of highly shared sequence variants was judged likely to represent a technical artifact of the sequencing pipeline. According to a later analysis, parvovirus B19, influenza, CMV and Epstein-Barr virus appeared linked to several top co-occurrence clusters. The classifier was reported to diagnose cytomegalovirus status with high specificity and sensitivity in both the original and validation cohorts. The cohort was sequenced for TCR beta chains only, and without alpha or paired-chain data the features that could be detected were limited. In a later genetic analysis, a missense DCLRE1C variant was associated with V-gene and J-gene trimming of TCR beta chains, and the association was replicated in an independent cohort. The authors suggested that the approach could potentially be generalized to other disease states and immunological phenotypes. According to a later analysis, most CMV-associated TCR beta chains appeared to be HLA-restricted, and the HLA associations seemed to be driven largely by CMV exposure. Because some donors lacked HLA typing at each locus, the association tests relied only on the typed subset. Specific HLA alleles were associated with roughly 17,000 TCR beta sequences at a false discovery rate of 0.05 in a later analysis. A further reported finding was that TCR beta sequences accurately predicted the HLA-A and HLA-B alleles for most subjects in the first cohort. The only immune exposure information available for the cohort was CMV serostatus. In vitro tests confirmed that a few of the cytomegalovirus-associated TCR beta chains recognize cytomegalovirus antigens. Most TCR sequences were observed very rarely across donors, whereas some public TCRs were present in many individuals.

In total, fewer than 750 healthy bone marrow donors made up the cohort. Cohort members were all nominally healthy when sampled, although unrecorded immune exposures were likely present. The donor was CMV seronegative and was included in the group of under 450 seronegative cohort members. A peripheral blood sample was provided by each donor, and peripheral blood mononuclear cells were used for TCR beta sequencing. The Qiagen DNeasy Blood Extraction Kit was used to extract genomic DNA from the blood cell samples. The protocol used for the library was the immunoSEQ multiplex PCR assay. The multiplex PCR relied on a mix of 60 forward primers for TCR Vbeta segments and 13 reverse primers for TCR Jbeta segments. Amplification of the CDR3 region of rearranged TCR beta genes was performed with a multiplex PCR assay on genomic DNA. The amplified TCR beta libraries were sequenced on the Illumina HiSeq System as 87-base-pair reads. The authors processed their data as follows. A later analysis tallied roughly 80 million unique TCR beta chains across the 650 to 750 repertoires, and some 10 million of those chains were shared by two or more donors. To remove PCR and sequencing errors, raw reads were error-corrected and collapsed into unique sequences using a nearest-neighbor algorithm that merged closely related sequences. To assign V, D and J gene segments, CDR3 sequences were aligned to IMGT reference sequences. For a sequence to be retained, a match of at least six nucleotides was required to both a V gene segment and a J gene segment. Rearrangements were classified as productive when the CDR3 lacked stop codons and remained in frame with V and J, and all other rearrangements were classified as non-productive. Following IMGT convention, CDR3 was defined as the stretch from the second conserved V-encoded cysteine up to the conserved J-encoded phenylalanine. The earlier analysis of about 640 of the donors excluded any sequence lacking an unambiguous match to a single V gene segment. An earlier analysis of fewer than 650 of the donors classified V segments as functional when productive rearrangements were above 56.7% and as segregating when the standard deviation between donors was above 5%. A statistical classification framework was built for diagnosing cytomegalovirus status from the catalog of TCR beta chain sequences. In a later analysis, TCR nucleotide sequences were compared against IMGT/GENE-DB human TR gene sequences so that V and J genes could be assigned. Using the TCRdist pipeline, a later analysis assigned CDR3 sequences along with most-parsimonious VDJ recombination scenarios. In a later analysis, each TCR beta chain was defined by its CDR3 amino acid sequence together with its V-gene family, and reads lacking a unique V-gene family were excluded. A later analysis removed nearly 600 highly shared, low-generation-probability nucleotide sequences to deal with suspected cross-contamination and a sequencing artifact. For each public chain, a later analysis derived a clonal expansion index from normalized ranks of inferred template counts within each repertoire. A later analysis computed generation probabilities with a VDJ recombination model fitted to out-of-frame rearrangements, and checked the results against IGoR. In a later analysis, TCR-TCR, TCR-HLA and TCR-CMV co-occurrence was scored with hypergeometric tests, and a repertoire-size bias correction was applied to TCR pairs. To estimate false discovery rates, a later analysis permuted the HLA or CMV assignments 20 times. In a later analysis, co-occurring TCRs were grouped using DBSCAN, and TCRdist sequence similarity was added for clustering within HLA-allele-positive subsets. For co-occurrence clustering, repertoires with fewer than 30,000 or more than 120,000 public chains were excluded, along with five or six repertoires with anomalous nucleotide sharing. Sourced from immuneACCESS, this table was stored by TCRdb with only in-frame sequences that have V and J called. A share of the clones is absent; for the studies checked, an unresolved V gene accounts for under half, and the remainder has no known explanation. V and J calls and clone size are given by that table; D and trimming were obtained from the DNA. Recorded for this sample are 150,000 or so clones; around 81% of them occurred a single time. The ten largest clonotypes hold roughly 0.99% of the sample.

The TCR sequence derives from a middle-aged woman in good health and CMV-seronegative. Sequenced material: PBMCs.

The CDR3 reads CASSLGGPMGYTF. The nucleotide sequence is given as TGTGCCAGCAGTCTAGGGGGTCCGATGGGCTACACCTTC. The sequence joins TRBV28 to TRBJ1-2, with a weak D call of TRBD1 (6 bases match). The germline V gene provides CDR1 MDHEN and CDR2 SYDVKM. The CDR3 runs 13 residues from the cysteine to the phenylalanine. The read is trimmed to its CDR3 DNA, 39 bases read in frame from base 1. Trimming takes 5 bases from V and 8 bases from J, and the germline ends sit 15 bases apart.